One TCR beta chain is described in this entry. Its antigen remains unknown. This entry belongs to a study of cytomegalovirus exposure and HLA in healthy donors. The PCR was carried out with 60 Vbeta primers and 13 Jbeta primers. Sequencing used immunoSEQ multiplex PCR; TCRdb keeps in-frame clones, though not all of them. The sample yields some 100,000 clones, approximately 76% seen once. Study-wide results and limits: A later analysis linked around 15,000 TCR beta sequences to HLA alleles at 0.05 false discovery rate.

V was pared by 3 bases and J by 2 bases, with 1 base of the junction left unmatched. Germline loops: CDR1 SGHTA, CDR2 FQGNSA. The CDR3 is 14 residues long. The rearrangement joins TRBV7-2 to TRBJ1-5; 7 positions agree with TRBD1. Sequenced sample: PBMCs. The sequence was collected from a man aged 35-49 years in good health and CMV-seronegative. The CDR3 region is CASSFTGGNQPQHF. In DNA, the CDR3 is TGTGCCAGCAGCTTCACAGGGGGCAATCAGCCCCAGCATTTT.